This record covers a single T cell receptor (beta chain). Its antigen is as yet unknown. The sample comes from a study of cytomegalovirus exposure and HLA in healthy donors. Regarding the study as a whole: It was assumed in the presence/absence analyses that sequencing depth was roughly uniform across donors. There were some public TCRs occurring in many donors, but most TCR sequences were rare. A later analysis found that most CMV-associated TCR beta chains appeared HLA-restricted.

The V end lost 3 bases, the J end lost 4 bases, and 15 bases lay between the germline ends. The CDR3 loop spans 15 amino acids. Germline loops: CDR1 LGHNA, CDR2 YNFKEQ. There were likely unrecorded immune exposures, though donors were nominally healthy when sampled. Vbeta (60) and Jbeta (13) primers were used in the PCR. Clones were sequenced by immunoSEQ multiplex PCR, and TCRdb holds only the in-frame ones, with some missing. The sample comprises under 150,000 clones, under 80% of which are singletons, and roughly 4.2% rests with the top ten. The rearrangement uses TRBV4-2 and TRBJ1-2; perhaps TRBD1 as D (5 bases). The TCR sequence derives from a woman aged 40 to 49 in good health and CMV-seropositive. Sequencing was carried out using PBMCs. The CDR3 DNA reads as TGTGCCAGCAGCCAGGAGGGACGGGTACTCTATGGCTACACCTTC. It is translated as CASSQEGRVLYGYTF.